The present T cell receptor beta chain was sequenced within a study of T-cell memory formation after mild COVID-19. For the study at large: Each donor largely had its own TCR clusters. Overall study results and limits: Clones that contracted from day 15 to 85 had balanced CD4/CD8; later expanders were CD4+ biased.

There are a few counts of this clonotype. Its antigen is unidentified. Using constant-segment primers, 5'RACE produced TCR alpha and TCR beta cDNA libraries carrying sample barcodes and UMIs. TCRdb ran MiXCR on the 5' RACE reads and lists one entry per CDR3 protein. Among 250,000 to 300,000 distinct CDR3 sequences, around 16% were seen once, and the ten largest hold 23%. The CDR3 totals 18 residues. The ends were cut back, 5 bases at V and 7 bases at J, with 27 bases in the middle. The rearrangement links TRBV12-3 or TRBV12-4 to TRBJ2-1, with D possibly TRBD2 on 7 matching bases. The sequenced sample consisted of PBMCs or a T cell subset sorted from them (not recorded which). The clonotype was recovered from a man between 18 and 29 years old who had mild COVID-19 (a few samples of this study predate the infection). Cell type and time point are not known. The CDR3 bases are TGTGCCAGCAGTCGTAGCTGGGGGGCTACTAGCGTGAGGAATGAGCAGTTCTTC. It is translated as CASSRSWGATSVRNEQFF.